The 4 T cell receptor beta chains below come from one sample, sequenced in a study of T cell repertoires in cytomegalovirus infection. These TCRs' antigens remain unknown. TCRdb reprocessed the reads via MiXCR and lists one record per CDR3 protein. The sample gives about 89,000 distinct CDR3 sequences, around 32% of which show up once; less than 75% is in the top ten. Material: CD8+ T cells from cultured PBMCs, obtained from culture after CMV antigen stimulation. The receptors were sampled from a human donor in good health (CMV status not recorded). Some clones in this sample may be carry-over from other donors' samples.

A word on this clonotype: A much larger clone lies one base from this, so it may be a read error. The chain carries TRBV20-1 and TRBJ2-3; D is unclear. Germline V lookup: CDR1 DFQATT, CDR2 SNEGSKA (reference sequence). This CDR3 is built from 11 residues. Between the trimmed V and J ends, which lost 6 bases and 3 bases, there was a span of 7 bases. CDR3 protein: CSASVTDTQYF. The CDR3 region has the DNA TGCAGTGCGAGCGTGACAGATACGCAGTATTTT.

Only a few counts were recorded for this clonotype. This sequence joins TRBV2 and TRBJ2-5; 8 bases match TRBD1. This CDR3 spans 13 amino acids. Germline CDR1 is SNHLY and CDR2 is FYNNEI. Germline trimming cut 8 bases from V and 5 bases from J; bases unmatched to any gene: 7. CDR3 bases: TGTGCCAGCCCGCGGACAGGGTACGAGACCCAGTACTTC. As protein: CASPRTGYETQYF. The full variable domain, its missing parts supplied by reference TRBV2 and TRBJ2-5, is EPEVTQTPSHQVTQMGQEVILRCVPISNHLYFYWYRQILGQKVEFLVSFYNNEISEKSEIFDDQFSVERPDGSNFTLKIRSTKLEDSAMYFCASPRTGYETQYFGPGTRLLVL.

The chain joins TRBV5-1 to TRBJ2-7; 9 nucleotides agree with TRBD2. Germline V gives CDR1 SGHRS, CDR2 YFSETQ. The CDR3 runs to 14 residues. Germline trimming cut 4 bases from V and 3 bases from J; bases unmatched to any gene: 5. The CDR3, as DNA: TGCGCCAGCAGCCCAAGCGGGGGGAGCTACGAGCAGTACTTC. Its translation is CASSPSGGSYEQYF.

The J gene is TRBJ2-4, the V gene TRBV11-1; 8 nucleotides line up with TRBD1. In germline, CDR1 is SGHAT, CDR2 FQDESV (reference sequence). This CDR3 has 16 residues. With V trimmed by 5 bases and J by 7 bases, 13 bases remained unmatched. For the CDR3, the DNA is TGTGCCAGCAGCCCCTCCCCCCGGGACAGGCATAACATTCAGTACTTC. This translates into CASSPSPRDRHNIQYF. Full variable domain (missing parts from reference TRBV11-1 and TRBJ2-4): EAEVAQSPRYKITEKSQAVAFWCDPISGHATLYWYRQILGQGPELLVQFQDESVVDDSQLPKDRFSAERLKGVDSTLKIQPAELGDSAMYLCASSPSPRDRHNIQYFGAGTRLSVL.